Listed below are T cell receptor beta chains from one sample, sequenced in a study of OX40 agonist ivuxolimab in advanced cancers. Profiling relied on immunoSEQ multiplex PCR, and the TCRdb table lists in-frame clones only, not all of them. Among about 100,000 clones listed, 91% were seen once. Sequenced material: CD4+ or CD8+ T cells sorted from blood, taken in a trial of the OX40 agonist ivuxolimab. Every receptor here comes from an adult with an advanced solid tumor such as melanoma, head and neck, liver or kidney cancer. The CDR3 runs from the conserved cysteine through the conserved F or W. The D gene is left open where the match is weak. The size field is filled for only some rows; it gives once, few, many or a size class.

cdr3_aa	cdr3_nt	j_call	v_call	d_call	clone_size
CASSLAGLSNTEAFF	TGTGCCAGCAGTTTGGCGGGACTCTCCAACACTGAAGCTTTCTTT	TRBJ1-1	TRBV28	-	-
CASTSTGFEQYF	TGTGCCAGCACGTCGACAGGGTTCGAGCAGTACTTC	TRBJ2-7	TRBV27	TRBD1	-
CASSLGTAPQETQYF	TGCGCCAGCAGCCTCGGGACGGCCCCTCAAGAGACCCAGTACTTC	TRBJ2-5	TRBV4-1	-	-
CASSHTGLAGGLDTNEQFF	TGCGCCAGCAGCCATACGGGACTAGCGGGAGGGTTGGATACAAATGAGCAGTTCTTC	TRBJ2-1	TRBV4-3	TRBD2	-
CASSFTGFGDNGYTF	TGTGCCAGCAGCTTTACAGGGTTCGGGGATAACGGCTACACCTTC	TRBJ1-2	TRBV7-6	-	-
CASSPPGLAGGRSRETQYF	TGTGCCAGCAGTCCCCCGGGACTAGCGGGAGGGAGAAGTCGGGAGACCCAGTACTTC	TRBJ2-5	TRBV28	TRBD2	-
CAWTLGNNQPQHF	TGTGCCTGGACATTAGGGAACAATCAGCCCCAGCATTTT	TRBJ1-5	TRBV30	-	-
CASSVVLGTVEAFF	TGTGCCAGCAGCGTAGTTCTCGGGACAGTTGAAGCTTTCTTT	TRBJ1-1	TRBV9	TRBD1	once
CASSERTGTYEQYF	TGTGCCAGCAGTGAGCGGACAGGTACCTACGAGCAGTACTTC	TRBJ2-7	TRBV2	TRBD1	-
CASTRDPNYGYTF	TGTGCCAGCACTCGAGATCCTAACTATGGCTACACCTTC	TRBJ1-2	TRBV28	-	-
CASSPFGDREQYF	TGTGCCAGCAGCCCTTTTGGGGATCGCGAGCAGTACTTC	TRBJ2-7	TRBV27	-	-
CASRGSTNEKLFF	TGTGCCAGCAGGGGGTCAACTAATGAAAAACTGTTTTTT	TRBJ1-4	TRBV7-2	-	-
CASSGQGNTEAFF	TGTGCCAGCTCGGGACAGGGTAACACTGAAGCTTTCTTT	TRBJ1-1	TRBV2	TRBD1	-
CASSLLGGRDTEAFF	TGTGCCAGCAGCCTCCTGGGGGGGCGGGACACTGAAGCTTTCTTT	TRBJ1-1	TRBV7-3	-	-
CASRAGSFADTQYF	TGTGCCAGCAGAGCAGGTAGCTTCGCAGATACGCAGTATTTT	TRBJ2-3	TRBV2	-	once
CASTHGQGSRTDTQYF	TGTGCCAGTACCCATGGACAGGGCAGTCGCACAGATACGCAGTATTTT	TRBJ2-3	TRBV19	TRBD1	-
CASNSGRGETQYF	TGTGCCAGCAATAGCGGGAGAGGAGAGACCCAGTACTTC	TRBJ2-5	TRBV9	TRBD2	-
CATWTGGAGANVLTF	TGTGCCACTTGGACAGGGGGCGCTGGGGCCAACGTCCTGACTTTC	TRBJ2-6	TRBV6-1	TRBD1	-
CASGGGGNEKLFF	TGTGCCAGCGGAGGGGGCGGTAATGAAAAACTGTTTTTT	TRBJ1-4	TRBV28	TRBD1	-
CASSKGDSGRGDTQYF	TGTGCCAGCAGCAAAGGGGATAGCGGGAGAGGAGATACGCAGTATTTT	TRBJ2-3	TRBV21-1	-	-
CASSLRGQDYEQYF	TGTGCCAGCAGCTTGCGAGGGCAGGACTACGAGCAGTACTTC	TRBJ2-7	TRBV5-6	-	few
CASSLDRVGQPQHF	TGTGCCAGCAGTTTAGACAGGGTGGGACAGCCCCAGCATTTT	TRBJ1-5	TRBV27	TRBD1	-
CASSTLGPSSYNEQFF	TGTGCCAGCAGCACCCTAGGCCCCTCTTCTTACAATGAGCAGTTCTTC	TRBJ2-1	TRBV9	-	-
CASSGPLGATNEKLFF	TGTGCCAGCAGCGGCCCTTTAGGGGCAACTAATGAAAAACTGTTTTTT	TRBJ1-4	TRBV7-2	-	-
CASSLVAGANTGELFF	TGCGCCAGCAGCTTAGTAGCAGGAGCCAACACCGGGGAGCTGTTTTTT	TRBJ2-2	TRBV5-1	-	-
CASRPGGASEVTQYF	TGTGCCAGCAGACCGGGGGGGGCAAGTGAAGTTACGCAGTATTTT	TRBJ2-3	TRBV28	TRBD2	-
CASSRGQGATNEKLFF	TGCGCCAGCAGCCGGGGACAGGGGGCAACTAATGAAAAACTGTTTTTT	TRBJ1-4	TRBV5-1	TRBD1	-
CASSLAQGRNTEAFF	TGTGCCAGCAGTCTAGCCCAGGGTAGGAACACTGAAGCTTTCTTT	TRBJ1-1	TRBV28	-	-
CASSQASDGGNEQFF	TGCGCCAGCAGCCAAGCTTCGGACGGAGGCAATGAGCAGTTCTTC	TRBJ2-1	TRBV4-1	-	-
CASSEYNPAGRYGYTF	TGTGCCAGCAGTGAATATAACCCGGCAGGCCGCTATGGCTACACCTTC	TRBJ1-2	TRBV25-1	-	-
CASRKDREGQPQHF	TGTGCCAGCAGGAAGGACAGGGAAGGTCAGCCCCAGCATTTT	TRBJ1-5	TRBV6-6	TRBD1	-
CASSRRRGNTEAFF	TGTGCCAGCAGCCGAAGGCGGGGGAACACTGAAGCTTTCTTT	TRBJ1-1	TRBV7-9	-	-
CASSTGPTRETQYF	TGTGCTAGCAGCACTGGACCGACGAGGGAGACCCAGTACTTC	TRBJ2-5	TRBV7-7	-	-
CASSELAGGRTDTQYF	TGTGCCAGCAGTGAACTAGCGGGAGGGAGGACAGATACGCAGTATTTT	TRBJ2-3	TRBV2	TRBD2	-
CASSFISGQGFEAFF	TGTGCCAGCTCGTTCATTTCGGGACAGGGGTTTGAAGCTTTCTTT	TRBJ1-1	TRBV18	TRBD1	-
CASRSGQSYEQYF	TGTGCCAGCAGATCGGGACAGTCCTACGAGCAGTACTTC	TRBJ2-7	TRBV28	TRBD1	-
CASSLASGIGEQYF	TGCGCCAGCAGCTTAGCTAGCGGGATAGGAGAGCAGTACTTC	TRBJ2-7	TRBV5-1	TRBD2	-
CASSLSSAPRNQPQHF	TGTGCCAGCAGTTTATCTTCGGCACCCCGCAATCAGCCCCAGCATTTT	TRBJ1-5	TRBV28	-	-
CASSQQGASNSPLHF	TGCGCCAGCAGTCAACAGGGGGCGTCTAATTCACCCCTCCACTTT	TRBJ1-6	TRBV5-1	TRBD1	-
CASSSYGQGWDEQFF	TGTGCCAGCAGCTCTTACGGACAGGGTTGGGATGAGCAGTTCTTC	TRBJ2-1	TRBV7-2	TRBD1	-
CASSLRLASQETQYF	TGTGCCAGCAGCTTAAGGCTAGCGAGTCAAGAGACCCAGTACTTC	TRBJ2-5	TRBV7-3	-	-
CASSPNQGVINEKLFF	TGTGCCAGCAGTCCCAATCAGGGGGTCATTAATGAAAAACTGTTTTTT	TRBJ1-4	TRBV28	TRBD1	-
CASNSGGLAGREQFF	TGTGCCAGCAACTCTGGGGGACTAGCGGGAAGAGAGCAGTTCTTC	TRBJ2-1	TRBV27	TRBD2	-
CASSLATGNTIYF	TGCGCCAGCAGCTTGGCGACTGGAAACACCATATATTTT	TRBJ1-3	TRBV5-1	-	once
CASSLGGQGNEKLFF	TGTGCCAGCAGCTTGGGGGGACAGGGGAATGAAAAACTGTTTTTT	TRBJ1-4	TRBV5-4	TRBD1	-
CASHPGSTDTQYF	TGTGCCAGCCACCCGGGTAGCACAGATACGCAGTATTTT	TRBJ2-3	TRBV18	-	-
CASSPLQASGRDEQFF	TGCGCCAGCAGCCCCCTTCAGGCTAGCGGGAGGGATGAGCAGTTCTTC	TRBJ2-1	TRBV5-1	TRBD2	-
CSTETSGPETQYF	TGCAGCACGGAGACTAGCGGGCCAGAGACCCAGTACTTC	TRBJ2-5	TRBV29-1	TRBD2	-
CAWLARGDEQFF	TGTGCCTGGCTAGCCAGGGGAGATGAGCAGTTCTTC	TRBJ2-1	TRBV30	-	-
CASSVAAGTRTNYGYTF	TGTGCCAGTAGTGTCGCCGCCGGGACGAGAACTAACTATGGCTACACCTTC	TRBJ1-2	TRBV19	-	once
CASSDPRWAGVNTEAFF	TGTGCCAGCAGTGACCCCCGCTGGGCGGGGGTGAACACTGAAGCTTTCTTT	TRBJ1-1	TRBV6-1	-	-
CASSPRQGVGEKLFF	TGTGCCAGCAGTCCCAGACAGGGGGTCGGGGAAAAACTGTTTTTT	TRBJ1-4	TRBV27	TRBD1	-
CASSSRQGMDEKLFF	TGTGCCAGCAGCTCTAGACAGGGCATGGATGAAAAACTGTTTTTT	TRBJ1-4	TRBV9	TRBD1	-